This T cell receptor beta chain was sequenced during a study of OX40 agonist ivuxolimab in advanced cancers. Study observations and caveats: There was clonal expansion of CD4+ and CD8+ blood T cells by week 6 at 0.1 to 3.0 mg/kg. On average, CD8+ T cells showed a greater number of expanded clones than CD4+. In a subset of nonresponders, normalized T-cell clonal expansion was also low.

Turning to this clone: Antigen specificity is unknown.

Data came from immunoSEQ multiplex PCR; TCRdb stores just in-frame clones and leaves some out. Of around 75,000 clones in the sample, around 92% were seen once. The germline V and J ends were trimmed by 5 bases and 2 bases, with 13 bases remaining between them. The germline V gene has CDR1 SNHLY and CDR2 FYNNEI. The CDR3 loop spans 15 amino acids. The TCR sequence derives from an adult with an advanced solid tumor such as melanoma, head and neck, liver or kidney cancer. The starting material was CD4+ or CD8+ T cells sorted from blood, obtained in a trial of the OX40 agonist ivuxolimab. The chain carries TRBV2 and TRBJ1-5; D is perhaps TRBD1 (5 bases). The CDR3 DNA reads TGTGCCAGCAGTCTGCAGGGAGGGGGCAATCAGCCCCAGCATTTT. This translates into CASSLQGGGNQPQHF.